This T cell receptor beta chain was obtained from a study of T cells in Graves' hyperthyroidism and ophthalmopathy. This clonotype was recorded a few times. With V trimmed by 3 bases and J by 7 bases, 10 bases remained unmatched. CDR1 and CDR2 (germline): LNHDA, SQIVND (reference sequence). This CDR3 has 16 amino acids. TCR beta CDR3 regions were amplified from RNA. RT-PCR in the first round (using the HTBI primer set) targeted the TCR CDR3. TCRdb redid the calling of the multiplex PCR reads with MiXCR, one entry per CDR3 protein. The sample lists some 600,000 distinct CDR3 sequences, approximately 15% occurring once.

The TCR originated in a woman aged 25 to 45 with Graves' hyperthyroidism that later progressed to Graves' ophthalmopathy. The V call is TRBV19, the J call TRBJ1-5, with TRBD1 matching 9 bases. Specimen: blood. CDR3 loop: CASSMGRPTGGQPQHF. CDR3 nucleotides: TGTGCCAGTAGTATGGGGCGTCCCACAGGGGGCCAGCCCCAGCATTTT.